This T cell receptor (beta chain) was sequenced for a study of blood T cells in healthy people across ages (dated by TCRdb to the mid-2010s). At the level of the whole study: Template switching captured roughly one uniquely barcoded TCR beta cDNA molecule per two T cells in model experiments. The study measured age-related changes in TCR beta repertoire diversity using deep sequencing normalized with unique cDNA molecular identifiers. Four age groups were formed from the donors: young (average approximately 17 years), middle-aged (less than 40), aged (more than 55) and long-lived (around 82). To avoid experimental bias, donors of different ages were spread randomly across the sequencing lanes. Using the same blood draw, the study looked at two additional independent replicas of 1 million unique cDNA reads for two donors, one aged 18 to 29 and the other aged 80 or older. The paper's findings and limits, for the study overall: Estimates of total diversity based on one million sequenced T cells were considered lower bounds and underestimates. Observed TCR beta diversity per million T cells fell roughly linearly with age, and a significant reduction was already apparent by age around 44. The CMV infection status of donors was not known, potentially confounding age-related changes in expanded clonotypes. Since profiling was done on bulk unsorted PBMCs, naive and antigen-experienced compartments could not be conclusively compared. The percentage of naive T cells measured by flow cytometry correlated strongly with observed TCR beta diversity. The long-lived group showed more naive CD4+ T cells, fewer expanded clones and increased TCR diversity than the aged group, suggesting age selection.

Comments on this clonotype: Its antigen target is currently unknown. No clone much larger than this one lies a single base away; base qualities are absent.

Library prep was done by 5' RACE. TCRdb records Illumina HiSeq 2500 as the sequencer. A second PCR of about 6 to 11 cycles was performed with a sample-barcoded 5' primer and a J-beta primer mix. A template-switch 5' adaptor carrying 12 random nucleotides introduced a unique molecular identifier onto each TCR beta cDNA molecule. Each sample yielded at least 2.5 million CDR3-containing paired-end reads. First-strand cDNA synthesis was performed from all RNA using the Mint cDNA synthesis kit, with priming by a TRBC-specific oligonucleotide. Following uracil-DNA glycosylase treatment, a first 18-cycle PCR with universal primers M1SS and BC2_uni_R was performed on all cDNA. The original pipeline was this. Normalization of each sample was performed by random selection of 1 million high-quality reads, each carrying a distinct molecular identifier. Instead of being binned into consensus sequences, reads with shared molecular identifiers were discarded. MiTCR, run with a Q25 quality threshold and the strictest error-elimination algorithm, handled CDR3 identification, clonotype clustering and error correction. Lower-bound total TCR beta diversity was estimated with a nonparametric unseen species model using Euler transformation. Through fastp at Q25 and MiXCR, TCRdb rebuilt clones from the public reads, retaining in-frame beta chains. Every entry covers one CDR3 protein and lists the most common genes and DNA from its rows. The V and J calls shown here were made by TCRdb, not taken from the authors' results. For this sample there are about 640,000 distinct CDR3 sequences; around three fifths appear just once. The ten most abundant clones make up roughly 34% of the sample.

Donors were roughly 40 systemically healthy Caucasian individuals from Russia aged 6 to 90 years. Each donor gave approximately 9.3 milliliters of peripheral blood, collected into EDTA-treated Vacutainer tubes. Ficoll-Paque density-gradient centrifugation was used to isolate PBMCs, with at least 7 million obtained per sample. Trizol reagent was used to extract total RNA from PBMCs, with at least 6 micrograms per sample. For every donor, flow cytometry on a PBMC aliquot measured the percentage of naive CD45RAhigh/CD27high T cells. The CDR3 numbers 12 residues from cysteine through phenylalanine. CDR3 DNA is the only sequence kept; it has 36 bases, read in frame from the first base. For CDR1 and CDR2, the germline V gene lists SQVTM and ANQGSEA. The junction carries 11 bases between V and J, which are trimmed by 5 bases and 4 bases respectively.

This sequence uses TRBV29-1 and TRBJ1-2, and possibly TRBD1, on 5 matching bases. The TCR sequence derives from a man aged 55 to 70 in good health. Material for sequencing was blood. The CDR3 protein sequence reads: CSVSDSFYGYTF. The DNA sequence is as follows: TGCAGCGTTTCCGACAGCTTCTATGGCTACACCTTC.